The 21 T cell receptor beta chains reported below all come from one sample, sequenced in a study of T cell responses to AZD1222 COVID-19 vaccine. Repertoires were generated with immunoSEQ multiplex PCR, while TCRdb's copy carries only in-frame clones and drops some. Here the sample spans around 100,000 clones, about 87% being singletons. Here the sequenced sample was peripheral blood, taken on day 0 of AZD1222 vaccination. These receptors were collected from an adult in good health.

The chain employs TRBV3-1 (or the pseudogene TRBV3-2) and TRBJ2-5, with 13 bases lining up with TRBD2. CDR1 LGHDT and CDR2 YNNKEL come from the germline V gene (reference sequence). The CDR3 runs to 17 residues. The V gene end was trimmed by 0 bases and the J gene end by 3 bases; junction bases not matched to a gene: 4. The CDR3, as DNA: TGTGCCAGCAGCCAAGAGACTAGCGGGGGGATGGAAGAGACCCAGTACTTC. This sequence encodes CASSQETSGGMEETQYF.

The J gene is TRBJ2-7, the V gene TRBV5-5; D is undetermined. Trimming removed 4 bases at V and 3 bases at J, with 11 bases between. Germline V gene sequence: CDR1 SGHKS, CDR2 YYEKEE (reference sequence). The CDR3 contains 13 residues. CDR3 region: CASSPRGDYEQYF. DNA for the CDR3: TGTGCCAGCAGCCCGAGAGGTGACTACGAGCAGTACTTC.

The gene calls are TRBV4-3 and TRBJ2-1; TRBD2 matches at 8 bases. The CDR3 consists of 16 residues. V shed 1 base and J 4 bases; nucleotides not matched to a gene: 6. Per germline, CDR1 LGHNA and CDR2 YSLEER. In DNA form, the CDR3 reads TGCGCCAGCAGCCAAGGGGTTAGCGGGACTTACAATGAGCAGTTCTTC. Protein: CASSQGVSGTYNEQFF.

The gene calls are TRBV19 and TRBJ2-6, with 10 bases matching TRBD1. The junction had 2 bases not matched to a gene; V was cut back by 3 bases and J by 3 bases. The germline V gene has CDR1 LNHDA and CDR2 SQIVND (reference sequence). The CDR3 spans 16 residues. The CDR3 spells CASSMTGGIGANVLTF. The CDR3 DNA follows: TGTGCCAGTAGTATGACAGGGGGCATTGGGGCCAACGTCCTGACTTTC.

This clone was observed once. The chain has TRBV7-3 and TRBJ1-1; no definite D call. The CDR3 contains 15 residues. CDR1 and CDR2 from the germline V gene are SGHTA and FQGTGA. Trimming stripped 2 bases from V and 1 base from J, with 11 bases between. CDR3 sequence: CASSLGGPGNTEAFF. The CDR3 DNA is TGTGCCAGCAGCTTAGGTGGGCCCGGGAACACTGAAGCTTTCTTT.

The count of this clone is one. The gene calls are TRBV3-1 (or the pseudogene TRBV3-2) and TRBJ2-3, with D tentatively TRBD1 (5 bases). Trimming cost V 2 bases and J 4 bases, with 7 bases left between them. The CDR3 is made up of 13 amino acids. Germline CDR1 reads LGHDT; CDR2 reads YNNKEL (reference sequence). The CDR3 region has the DNA TGTGCCAGCAGCCAACAGGGTCCAGATACGCAGTATTTT. Translating gives CASSQQGPDTQYF.

CDR3 protein: CASSFGTVRTGELFF. DNA for the CDR3: TGTGCCAGCAGTTTTGGGACTGTGCGTACCGGGGAGCTGTTTTTT. The chain employs TRBV27 and TRBJ2-2; TRBD2 is a possible D gene (6 bases). V lost 3 bases, J lost 5 bases, and 13 bases lay in between. Germline-derived CDR1 and CDR2 are MNHEY and SMNVEV (reference sequence). This CDR3 spans 15 amino acids.

The V call is TRBV2, the J call TRBJ2-5; D perhaps matches TRBD1 (6 bases). The length of the CDR3 is 13 residues. Trimming shortened V by 6 bases and J by 2 bases, and 10 bases separated the two germline ends. Germline V gene sequence: CDR1 SNHLY, CDR2 FYNNEI. Written as DNA, the CDR3 is TGTGCCAGCAGGACAGGTGGGCAAGAGACCCAGTACTTC. Translated: CASRTGGQETQYF.

J is TRBJ1-4 and V is TRBV7-9; D is uncertain. The CDR3 has 14 amino acids. Germline CDR1 and CDR2: SEHNR and FQNEAQ (reference sequence). The V gene lost 4 bases and the J gene lost 7 bases, with 13 bases spanning the gap. CDR3 nucleotides: TGTGCCAGCAGCTGGGGATCGGGCGGTGAAAAACTGTTTTTT. Translated: CASSWGSGGEKLFF.

V is TRBV7-6 and J is TRBJ2-7, with 8 bases lining up with TRBD1. With 5 bases clipped from V and 2 bases from J, the junction kept 8 bases outside the gene matches. Germline CDR1 is SGHVS and CDR2 is FNYEAQ. This CDR3 has 15 residues. CDR3: CASSPGGGLPYEQYF. CDR3 in DNA: TGTGCCAGCAGCCCAGGGGGCGGCCTCCCCTACGAGCAGTACTTC.

This sequence joins TRBV28 and TRBJ2-3; TRBD1 might be the D (6 bases). CDR1 is MDHEN and CDR2 is SYDVKM in the germline V gene. The ends were cut back, 6 bases at V and 6 bases at J, with 13 bases in the middle. This CDR3 spans 13 amino acids. The CDR3 DNA reads TGTGCCAGCAGCATCTCGAGGGGGGATACGCAGTATTTT. Protein: CASSISRGDTQYF.

The CDR3 region has the DNA TGTGCCAGCAGCGCGGGACCGTTGGCCGGGGAGCTGTTTTTT. This codes for CASSAGPLAGELFF. The V and J genes are TRBV7-3 and TRBJ2-2, with D maybe TRBD2 (6 bases). Germline V gives CDR1 SGHTA, CDR2 FQGTGA. V was trimmed by 5 bases and J by 6 bases, leaving 13 bases between them. This CDR3 spans 14 amino acids.

The chain joins TRBV2 to TRBJ1-3; unclear D gene. V lost 5 bases to trimming and J lost 4 bases, with 9 bases between them. The CDR3 loop spans 13 amino acids. Germline V gives CDR1 SNHLY, CDR2 FYNNEI. The CDR3: CASSPLVGNTIYF. CDR3 sequence (DNA): TGTGCCAGCAGTCCCTTGGTCGGAAACACCATATATTTT.

The CDR3 DNA follows: TGTGCCAGCAGGTCCAGTGCGACCTCCTATAATTCACCCCTCCACTTT. Amino acids: CASRSSATSYNSPLHF. This chain joins TRBV7-2 and TRBJ1-6; D gene unclear. The CDR3 is made up of 16 amino acids. Germline-derived CDR1 and CDR2 are SGHTA and FQGNSA. Trimming shortened V by 6 bases and J by 0 bases, and 12 bases separated the two germline ends.

As for this clone: At one boundary the junction diverges from the germline segment, which might be a read error. This chain links TRBV28 with TRBJ1-1, with D unresolved. Germline assignment: CDR1 MDHEN and CDR2 SYDVKM. The CDR3 runs to 15 residues. The CDR3 bases are TGTACCAGCAGTTTCCCATGGGCAGCTAGAACGGGAGCTTTCTTT. Translation: CTSSFPWAARTGAFF.

This clone was detected only once. The rearrangement joins TRBV7-2 to TRBJ1-2; D remains ambiguous. The CDR3 has 12 amino acids. Germline CDR1 is SGHTA and CDR2 is FQGNSA. Trimming left V 3 bases short and J 10 bases short, with 12 bases between. CDR3 loop: CASSFQAGAYTF. The CDR3 DNA reads TGTGCCAGCAGCTTTCAGGCGGGCGCCTACACCTTC.

This rearrangement joins TRBV6-5 to TRBJ2-7; either TRBD1 or TRBD2 may fit D (6 bases each). This CDR3 contains 14 residues. The germline V gene has CDR1 MNHEY and CDR2 SVGAGI. Trimming removed 7 bases at V and 7 bases at J, with 20 bases between. CDR3 in amino acids: CASNQGGTGWEQYF. The CDR3 nucleotides are TGTGCCAGCAACCAAGGGGGGACGGGTTGGGAGCAGTACTTC.

The chain employs TRBV28 and TRBJ1-2; weak D call: TRBD1 (5 bases). The germline CDR1 and CDR2 sequences are MDHEN and SYDVKM. This CDR3 contains 12 residues. Trimming stripped 3 bases from V and 7 bases from J, with 9 bases between. The CDR3 bases are TGTGCCAGCAGTTTTGGGGGAGGTGGCTACACCTTC. Its protein product is CASSFGGGGYTF.

This chain links TRBV7-8 with TRBJ2-7; TRBD2 matches at 8 bases. V dropped 5 bases and J dropped 2; count of bases not matched to a gene: 5. Germline CDR1 reads SGHVS; CDR2 reads FQNEAQ. The CDR3 consists of 14 residues. CDR3 bases: TGTGCCAGCAGCATCGGGGGGGGCGCCTACGAGCAGTACTTC. It encodes CASSIGGGAYEQYF.

In its sample, this clone was seen once. J is TRBJ2-3 and V is TRBV7-2; D gene uncertain. Germline lookup yields CDR1 SGHTA and CDR2 FQGNSA. V lost 3 bases and J lost 6, with 13 bases in between. This CDR3 is 14 amino acids long. CDR3 DNA sequence: TGTGCCAGCAGCTTTCGACGGCCCGACGATACGCAGTATTTT. Amino acids: CASSFRRPDDTQYF.

In DNA, the CDR3 is TGTGCCAGCAGTTCCGGGAGCACTGAAGCTTTCTTT. Protein product: CASSSGSTEAFF. The chain recombines TRBV6-2 or TRBV6-3 with TRBJ1-1; no clear D gene. This CDR3 is built from 12 residues. Germline V gives CDR1 MNHEY, CDR2 SVGEGT. Trimming took off 4 bases at V and 4 bases at J, with 7 bases between the two ends.